What follows are 17 T cell receptor beta chains derived from one specimen sequenced in a study of T cell responses to AZD1222 COVID-19 vaccine. Assay used: immunoSEQ multiplex PCR; TCRdb lists only in-frame clones, some missing. The data show roughly 180,000 clones, with just over 90% seen just once and roughly 3.1% held by the top ten. Sequenced material: peripheral blood, taken on day 0 of AZD1222 vaccination. The receptor source for this set is an adult in good health.

CDR3 coding DNA: TGCGCCAGCAGCTTGCCCGGAAACTACGAGCAGTACTTC. This gives the protein CASSLPGNYEQYF. The chain is built from TRBV5-1 and TRBJ2-7; D call uncertain. This CDR3 contains 13 residues. V dropped 1 base and J dropped 3 bases, with 8 bases sitting between them. Germline CDR1 reads SGHRS; CDR2 reads YFSETQ.

The chain is built from TRBV10-3 and TRBJ2-3, with 11 bases aligning to TRBD2. Germline lookup yields CDR1 ENHRY and CDR2 SYGVKD. This CDR3 spans 15 amino acids. Trimming removed 6 bases from V and 4 bases from J; junction bases left unmatched: 6. In DNA form, the CDR3 reads TGTGCCATCAGCCAGGGACTAGCGGTCGCAGATACGCAGTATTTT. Amino acids: CAISQGLAVADTQYF.

This clone came up once. The gene calls are TRBV27 and TRBJ1-5; 9 bases fit TRBD1. The CDR3 is 16 residues long. Germline loops: CDR1 MNHEY, CDR2 SMNVEV (reference sequence). Trimming at V came to 6 bases and at J to 5 bases, leaving 11 bases not matched to a gene. The CDR3 DNA is TGTGCCAGCAGAGACACGGACAGGGGAGCGGATCAGCCCCAGCATTTT. As protein: CASRDTDRGADQPQHF.

The V gene is TRBV11-2, the J gene TRBJ2-7; D is undetermined. Between the trimmed V and J ends, which lost 5 bases and 5 bases, there was a span of 7 bases. This CDR3 contains 11 residues. Looked up from germline, CDR1 is SGHAT and CDR2 is FQNNGV. CDR3 nucleotides: TGTGCCAGCAGCATGTTCGACGAGCAGTACTTC. Residues: CASSMFDEQYF.

The V call is TRBV9, the J call TRBJ2-7; 7 bases fit TRBD2. CDR1 SGDLS and CDR2 YYNGEE come from the germline V gene. The CDR3 loop spans 17 amino acids. V lost 0 bases to trimming and J lost 4 bases; unmatched junction nucleotides: 13. The CDR3 sequence is CASSVAVEGAGLYEQYF. DNA of the CDR3: TGTGCCAGCAGCGTAGCTGTTGAAGGGGCGGGACTATACGAGCAGTACTTC.

V gene TRBV5-1 combines with J gene TRBJ2-3; 8 bases line up with TRBD1. This CDR3 region has 15 residues. From germline, CDR1 is SGHRS and CDR2 YFSETQ. The junction had 4 bases not matched to a gene; V was cut back by 3 bases and J by 1 base. The CDR3 DNA reads TGCGCCAGCAGCTCGGGACAGGCGGGCACAGATACGCAGTATTTT. Protein: CASSSGQAGTDTQYF.

This rearrangement joins TRBV4-2 to TRBJ2-2; TRBD2 matches 9 bases. The CDR3 is 16 amino acids. Germline loops: CDR1 LGHNA, CDR2 YNFKEQ. J gave up 1 base and V 4 bases, and 4 bases lay outside the gene matches. This CDR3 is CASSPAGGLNTGELFF. The CDR3, as DNA: TGTGCCAGCAGCCCCGCGGGGGGGCTGAACACCGGGGAGCTGTTTTTT.

Only one count was recorded for this clone. V usage is TRBV4-2 and J usage is TRBJ2-7; 7 bases are shared with TRBD1. V trimming: 3 bases; J trimming: 0 bases; junction bases outside the gene matches: 5. The CDR3 runs 15 residues. From germline, CDR1 is LGHNA and CDR2 YNFKEQ. The CDR3 bases are TGTGCCAGCAGCCATGAACAGGGGAGCTCCTACGAGCAGTACTTC. Translated, it gives CASSHEQGSSYEQYF.

This sequence joins TRBV5-1 and TRBJ1-1, with a weak D call TRBD1 (6 bases). From germline, CDR1 is SGHRS and CDR2 YFSETQ. CDR3 length: 14 amino acids. The ends were cut back, 7 bases at V and 0 bases at J, with 13 bases in the middle. The CDR3, as DNA: TGCGCCAGCCGGGGCGACAGGCTGAACACTGAAGCTTTCTTT. Its protein product is CASRGDRLNTEAFF. The whole variable domain, filled in from reference TRBV5-1 and TRBJ1-1, reads KAGVTQTPRYLIKTRGQQVTLSCSPISGHRSVSWYQQTPGQGLQFLFEYFSETQRNKGNFPGRFSGRQFSNSRSEMNVSTLELGDSALYLCASRGDRLNTEAFFGQGTRLTVV.

The rearrangement joins TRBV6-5 to TRBJ2-6, with D perhaps matching TRBD1 or TRBD2 (5 bases each). The CDR3 runs to 15 residues. The germline V and J ends were trimmed by 6 bases and 0 bases, with 9 bases remaining between them. CDR1 and CDR2 from the germline V gene are MNHEY and SVGAGI. The CDR3 sequence is CASRGPSSGANVLTF. For the CDR3, the DNA is TGTGCCAGCAGGGGACCCTCCTCTGGGGCCAACGTCCTGACTTTC.

The chain uses TRBV7-6 and TRBJ2-5; 9 bases match TRBD2. Germline V lookup: CDR1 SGHVS, CDR2 FNYEAQ. The CDR3 has 16 residues. The junction had 10 bases not matched to a gene; V was cut back by 4 bases and J by 4 bases. The CDR3 protein is CASSYGGGGELETQYF. The CDR3 DNA reads TGTGCCAGCAGCTATGGTGGCGGGGGGGAGTTAGAGACCCAGTACTTC.

The chain employs TRBV6-2 or TRBV6-3 and TRBJ1-2, with D possibly being TRBD1 (5 bases). V was shortened by 5 bases and J by 0 bases, with 10 bases between the two germline ends. Germline V gene sequence: CDR1 MNHEY, CDR2 SVGEGT. The CDR3 contains 14 residues. The CDR3 here is CASSMGRTNYGYTF. CDR3 bases: TGTGCCAGCAGTATGGGACGGACTAACTATGGCTACACCTTC.

The chain couples TRBV6-4 to TRBJ2-7; D unresolved. The ends were cut back, 2 bases at V and 4 bases at J, with 27 bases in the middle. The CDR3 has 19 amino acids. The germline gives CDR1 MRHNA, CDR2 SNTAGT. In DNA form, the CDR3 reads TGTGCCAGCAGTGACGACGGGCGGAACCGAGATTGCGTAGGGTACGAGCAGTACTTC. Translation gives CASSDDGRNRDCVGYEQYF.

The rearrangement links TRBV20-1 to TRBJ2-1; 11 bases are shared with TRBD2. CDR1 and CDR2 from the germline V gene are DFQATT and SNEGSKA (reference sequence). The CDR3 loop spans 16 amino acids. The V and J ends lost 3 bases and 2 bases, in that order; junction bases with no gene match: 6. CDR3 coding DNA: TGCAGTGCTAGTAGGGTAGCGGGGGGGGCCTACAATGAGCAGTTCTTC. Translated: CSASRVAGGAYNEQFF.

The chain couples TRBV5-4 to TRBJ1-1; the D is unclear. CDR1 and CDR2 from the germline V gene are SGHNT and YYREEE (reference sequence). The CDR3 covers 13 residues. Between the trimmed V and J ends, which lost 2 bases and 1 base, there was a span of 6 bases. CDR3 DNA sequence: TGTGCCAGCAGCTTAGGAGGGAACACTGAAGCTTTCTTT. Translated: CASSLGGNTEAFF.

On this clone itself: An end of the junction differs from the germline gene, which may be a read error. V is TRBV7-8 and J is TRBJ2-2, with D tentatively TRBD2 (6 bases). Germline V CDR1 and CDR2: SGHVS, FQNEAQ. This CDR3 has 15 amino acids. As DNA, the CDR3 is TGTGCCAGCAGCCTAGCGACAGAGAAGGCCGGGGAGCTGTTTTTT. Translating gives CASSLATEKAGELFF.

The chain's CDR3 is CASSLYGGGGYTF. The CDR3 DNA is TGTGCCAGCAGCTTGTACGGGGGCGGCGGCTACACCTTC. The chain joins TRBV5-6 to TRBJ1-2; maybe TRBD1 (6 bases). The CDR3 loop spans 13 amino acids. Trimming took 1 base from V and 8 from J, leaving 12 bases between them. The germline gives CDR1 SGHDT, CDR2 YYEEEE.